This T cell receptor beta chain was sequenced during a study of CD4 T cells in relation to SARS-CoV-2 and coronaviruses. Overall study: After 10 days of antigen culture, PBMC TCR beta CDR3s were sequenced. No peptide or an HIV-1 Nef peptide pool served as negative control. Crossreactive spike epitopes shared across donors were mapped to their HLA restriction.

The V and J ends lost 2 bases and 4 bases respectively, with 9 bases between them. The CDR3 covers 13 residues. CDR1 is SGHKS, CDR2 YYEKEE, per germline (reference sequence). In its sample, this clone was seen once. Its antigen is as yet unknown. The repertoire was sequenced with immunoSEQ multiplex PCR; TCRdb's copy has only in-frame clones and lacks some. The sample yields about 21,000 clones, approximately 80% seen once. Before the COVID-19 pandemic, during about 2010-2018, CD4+ T cells were taken from unexposed donors. After around nine days of culture, CD4+ T cells were isolated. Approximately 2 million PBMCs per well were cultured with 7.5 to 10 IU/ml IL-2.

The chain employs TRBV5-5 and TRBJ1-2, with no clear D. The receptor's source is a human donor in good health. Sequencing was carried out using CD4+ T cells from PBMCs, cultured in vitro. The DNA of the CDR3 is TGTGCCAGCAGCTTCATGGAGAGCTATGGCTACACCTTC. It encodes CASSFMESYGYTF.